The clone carrying this T cell receptor (beta chain) was picked up many times. This sample was taken from a study of response to subunit inactivated influenza vaccine. The length of the CDR3 is 14 residues. From germline, CDR1 is SGHRS and CDR2 YFSETQ. Trimming pared 0 bases from V and 6 bases from J, leaving 13 bases between. TCRdb itself ran the RT-PCR reads through MiXCR, one entry per CDR3 protein. Of 450,000 to 500,000 distinct CDR3 sequences listed, approximately 11% are singletons. This receptor was obtained from a man aged 45 to 65 who received an inactivated influenza vaccine. The rearrangement uses TRBV5-1 and TRBJ2-7; D possibly matches TRBD1 or TRBD2 (5 bases each). Source: PBMCs from blood, taken 45 days after vaccination. DNA for the CDR3: TGCGCCAGCAGCTTGGGGACTTGGGACGCCGAGCAGTACTTC. Amino acid sequence: CASSLGTWDAEQYF.